This entry concerns a single TCR beta chain. Its cognate antigen is unknown. Memory CD4+ cells were the fraction left after CD45RA+ naive selection. This record belongs to a study of shared clonotypes between healthy human individuals. Broader study findings: Shared clonotypes: about 5.3% naive CD4, around 3.5% naive CD8, roughly 2.4% memory CD4, 0.35% to 0.5% memory CD8.

V was trimmed by 5 bases and J by 3 bases, leaving 15 bases between them. This CDR3 region has 15 residues. The germline CDR1 and CDR2 sequences are SGHTA and FQGNSA. Samples underwent the assay at deep level. The data were produced by immunoSEQ multiplex PCR, yet TCRdb's version contains in-frame clones alone and is incomplete. Of around 2.1 million clones in the sample, approximately 96% were seen once. The J gene is TRBJ2-3, the V gene TRBV7-2; D may be TRBD2 (6 bases). This sequence was found in a man between 18 and 35 years old in good health. Sequencing used naive CD4+ T cells sorted from blood. Subset meaning: CD45RA+ positively selected. The CDR3 sequence: CASSHRAGKTDTQYF. In DNA form, the CDR3 reads TGTGCCAGCAGCCACCGCGCGGGAAAGACAGATACGCAGTATTTT. Supplemented by reference TRBV7-2 and TRBJ2-3, the full variable domain reads GAGVSQSPSNKVTEKGKDVELRCDPISGHTALYWYRQSLGQGLEFLIYFQGNSAPDKSGLPSDRFSAERTGGSVSTLTIQRTQQEDSAVYLCASSHRAGKTDTQYFGPGTRLTVL.